The 30 T cell receptor beta chains reported below all come from one sample, sequenced in a study of a mutant IDH1 vaccine in newly diagnosed glioma. Described time point: baseline, week 1 (first vaccination visit). Sample treatment: pre-vaccination baseline after standard-of-care therapy. The assay was immunoSEQ multiplex PCR, and TCRdb's table has in-frame clones only and misses some. This repertoire shows 99,000 or so clones, roughly 90% found once; its top ten account for less than 0.65%. The sample consisted of PBMCs, taken from a glioma patient treated with radiotherapy, temozolomide or both. Source of these receptors: a woman aged 45-65 years with glioma.

The chain joins TRBV19 to TRBJ2-5; weak D call: TRBD1 (5 bases). Germline V gene sequence: CDR1 LNHDA, CDR2 SQIVND (reference sequence). The CDR3 consists of 15 residues. V was pared by 6 bases and J by 5 bases, with 19 bases between. CDR3 in DNA: TGTGCCAGTAGCGCCCTAGTAGGGGTGGGGGAGACCCAGTACTTC. Residues: CASSALVGVGETQYF.

The CDR3, as DNA: TGTGCCAGCAGCTTAGGAGGGCTAGCGGAGCAGTACTTC. Its translation: CASSLGGLAEQYF. This rearrangement joins TRBV7-6 to TRBJ2-7; D perhaps matches TRBD2 (6 bases). The CDR3 sequence is 13 residues long. Trimming removed 1 base at V and 7 bases at J, with 11 bases between. Germline V CDR1 and CDR2: SGHVS, FNYEAQ.

This rearrangement joins TRBV9 to TRBJ2-2; a weak D match, TRBD1 (6 bases). The V end lost 5 bases, the J end lost 5 bases, and 10 bases lay between the germline ends. This CDR3 has 13 residues. Germline loops: CDR1 SGDLS, CDR2 YYNGEE. The CDR3 sequence: CASSVTGTGELFF. CDR3 bases: TGTGCCAGCAGTGTAACAGGGACCGGGGAGCTGTTTTTT.

The rearrangement uses TRBV27 and TRBJ2-1; the match to TRBD2 covers 9 bases. The germline V gene has CDR1 MNHEY and CDR2 SMNVEV (reference sequence). V gave up 5 bases and J gave up 2 bases; unmatched junction bases: 10. The CDR3 extends over 17 amino acids. Here the CDR3 reads CASSPPYGGRAYNEQFF. CDR3 DNA sequence: TGTGCCAGCAGTCCCCCCTATGGCGGGAGGGCCTACAATGAGCAGTTCTTC.

The V and J genes are TRBV4-1 and TRBJ2-7, with unresolved D. V shed 0 bases and J shed 3 bases, with 15 bases lying between them. This CDR3 is 16 amino acids long. Germline values: CDR1 MGHRA, CDR2 YSYEKL. The CDR3 is CASSQEKRQAVYEQYF. In DNA form, the CDR3 reads TGCGCCAGCAGCCAAGAAAAACGGCAGGCTGTCTACGAGCAGTACTTC.

The CDR3 loop is CASSQDPWGAGTEAFF. In nucleotides, the CDR3 is TGCGCCAGCAGCCAAGATCCTTGGGGGGCGGGGACGGAAGCTTTCTTT. This chain joins TRBV4-1 and TRBJ1-1, with D possibly matching TRBD1 (6 bases). This CDR3 contains 16 residues. The germline V gene encodes CDR1 MGHRA and CDR2 YSYEKL. Deletions cut 0 bases from V and 8 bases from J, with 19 bases between.

The rearrangement links TRBV25-1 to TRBJ2-2; D remains ambiguous. V lost 3 bases to trimming and J lost 6 bases, with 8 bases between them. Per the germline V gene, CDR1 is MGHDK and CDR2 is SYGVNS. The CDR3 extends over 13 amino acids. The CDR3 loop reads CASSDGLAGELFF. The DNA of the CDR3 is TGTGCCAGCAGTGACGGGCTTGCCGGGGAGCTGTTTTTT.

The rearrangement joins TRBV28 to TRBJ2-7; TRBD1 aligns across 12 bases. Germline V gene lookup returns CDR1 MDHEN and CDR2 SYDVKM. Germline trimming cut 4 bases from V and 2 bases from J; bases unmatched to any gene: 6. The CDR3 sequence is 16 residues long. The CDR3: CASSSPGTGGTYEQYF. The CDR3 nucleotides read TGTGCCAGCAGTTCCCCGGGGACAGGGGGCACCTACGAGCAGTACTTC.

This rearrangement joins TRBV7-9 to TRBJ1-1, with D maybe TRBD1 (5 bases). The ends were cut back, 4 bases at V and 8 bases at J, with 26 bases in the middle. CDR1 is SEHNR and CDR2 is FQNEAQ in the germline V gene (reference sequence). The CDR3 covers 17 residues. CDR3 nucleotides: TGTGCCAGCAGCTCAGCATTAATTGACAGTCGGTCTTTGGAAGCTTTCTTT. Protein product: CASSSALIDSRSLEAFF.

The chain links TRBV10-3 to TRBJ2-3, with D hard to call. This CDR3 is 14 amino acids long. Germline CDR1 ENHRY, CDR2 SYGVKD. V lost 8 bases to trimming and J lost 4 bases, with 16 bases between them. The CDR3 spells CAIYNPQVADTQYF. The CDR3 coding sequence is TGTGCCATCTATAACCCCCAGGTTGCAGATACGCAGTATTTT.

The V gene is TRBV7-8, the J gene TRBJ2-5; D call uncertain. Between the trimmed V and J ends, which lost 4 bases and 9 bases, there was a span of 12 bases. Germline V gene sequence: CDR1 SGHVS, CDR2 FQNEAQ. This CDR3 spans 12 amino acids. CDR3 sequence reads: CASSSPDRSQYF. CDR3 coding DNA: TGTGCCAGCAGCTCCCCGGACCGATCCCAGTACTTC. The whole variable domain, remainder taken from reference TRBV7-8 and TRBJ2-5, is GAGVSQSPRYKVAKRGQDVALRCDPISGHVSLFWYQQALGQGPEFLTYFQNEAQLDKSGLPSDRFFAERPEGSVSTLKIQRTQQEDSAVYLCASSSPDRSQYFGPGTRLLVL.

The rearrangement uses TRBV6-1 and TRBJ1-4; no clear D gene. The CDR3 has 14 residues. The germline V gene encodes CDR1 MNHNS and CDR2 SASEGT. The ends were cut back, 6 bases at V and 4 bases at J, with 12 bases in the middle. CDR3 sequence reads: CASSISVFNEKLFF. The CDR3 DNA sequence: TGTGCCAGCAGCATATCAGTCTTTAATGAAAAACTGTTTTTT.

This chain joins TRBV27 and TRBJ1-3; 7 positions agree with TRBD1. The CDR3 runs to 17 residues. The V segment lost 5 bases and the J segment 0 bases; nucleotides outside the gene matches: 10. From germline, CDR1 is MNHEY and CDR2 SMNVEV (reference sequence). The CDR3 protein is CASSPRTGPSSGNTIYF. The CDR3 nucleotides are TGTGCCAGCAGTCCCAGGACAGGACCAAGCTCTGGAAACACCATATATTTT.

The genes are TRBV19 and TRBJ2-3; D not certain. Germline V gene data show CDR1 as LNHDA and CDR2 as SQIVND (reference sequence). The V and J ends lost 0 bases and 2 bases respectively, with 3 bases between them. This CDR3 contains 13 residues. The CDR3 loop reads CASSIEATDTQYF. CDR3 DNA: TGTGCCAGTAGTATAGAGGCCACAGATACGCAGTATTTT.

The V gene is TRBV7-9, the J gene TRBJ2-5, with a possible D match to TRBD1 (5 bases). Germline lookup yields CDR1 SEHNR and CDR2 FQNEAQ (reference sequence). V was cut by 5 bases and J by 2 bases, with 15 bases left in between. This CDR3 is built from 15 residues. CDR3 DNA sequence: TGTGCCAGCAGCATTATGAGGACACCTCAAGAGACCCAGTACTTC. Encoded protein: CASSIMRTPQETQYF.

The rearrangement uses TRBV5-1 and TRBJ1-1, with 7 bases fitting TRBD1. Germline trimming cut 4 bases from V and 2 bases from J; bases unmatched to any gene: 5. Germline CDR1 SGHRS, CDR2 YFSETQ. The CDR3 extends over 14 amino acids. CDR3: CASSQQGPNTEAFF. In nucleotides, the CDR3 is TGCGCCAGCAGCCAACAGGGGCCTAACACTGAAGCTTTCTTT.

This clone appeared once. The chain joins TRBV9 to TRBJ2-7; 7 bases are shared with TRBD2. This CDR3 is 14 amino acids long. With 3 bases clipped from V and 1 base from J, the junction kept 4 bases outside the gene matches. Germline lookup yields CDR1 SGDLS and CDR2 YYNGEE. In DNA, the CDR3 is TGTGCCAGCAGCGCTCGGGGGGATTCCTACGAGCAGTACTTC. Encoded protein: CASSARGDSYEQYF.

The chain combines TRBV4-1 with TRBJ1-1; TRBD1 might be the D (5 bases). CDR1 and CDR2 from the germline V gene are MGHRA and YSYEKL. V was trimmed by 0 bases and J by 5 bases, leaving 13 bases between them. The CDR3 loop spans 15 amino acids. DNA of the CDR3: TGCGCCAGCAGCCAAGACGGAAGGGGCTGGACTGAAGCTTTCTTT. Amino acid sequence: CASSQDGRGWTEAFF.

The J gene is TRBJ2-3, the V gene TRBV21-1; the table's TRBD2 call for D was not verified on the DNA. TRBV21-1 is classified as a pseudogene. This CDR3 region has 17 residues. CDR3 protein: CASSKGEKRETPDTQYF. CDR3 nucleotide sequence: TGTGCCAGCAGCAAAGGGGAGAAGCGGGAGACTCCAGATACGCAGTATTTT.

The J gene is TRBJ1-5, the V gene TRBV18, with TRBD1 matching 8 bases. The CDR3 has 16 amino acids. Per germline, CDR1 KGHSH and CDR2 LQKENI. V trimming: 3 bases; J trimming: 4 bases; junction bases outside the gene matches: 8. The CDR3 DNA reads TGTGCCAGCTCACCTAGGGACAGGCTAGGGAATCAGCCCCAGCATTTT. As protein: CASSPRDRLGNQPQHF.

The rearrangement uses TRBV7-8 and TRBJ2-2; 13 bases map to TRBD2. The V gene's germline CDR1 is SGHVS and CDR2 FQNEAQ. Unmatched junction bases numbered 13, after V lost 5 bases and J lost 4 bases. The CDR3 runs to 19 residues. CDR3: CASSPFRGLAGVGTGELFF. The DNA of the CDR3 is TGTGCCAGCAGCCCCTTCCGTGGACTAGCGGGAGTCGGCACCGGGGAGCTGTTTTTT.

V gene TRBV30 combines with J gene TRBJ1-5; D is unresolved. The CDR3 consists of 14 residues. V was shortened by 4 bases and J by 0 bases, with 10 bases between the two germline ends. Germline V gives CDR1 GTSNPN, CDR2 SVGIG (reference sequence). The CDR3 here is CAWTAKSSNQPQHF. The CDR3 nucleotides read TGTGCCTGGACAGCCAAGAGTAGCAATCAGCCCCAGCATTTT.

The chain is built from TRBV18 and TRBJ1-2; possible D gene TRBD1, 6 bases. Trimming cost V 3 bases and J 4 bases, with 15 bases left between them. Germline V CDR1 and CDR2: KGHSH, LQKENI. CDR3 length: 15 amino acids. This CDR3 is CASSPPPRGGYGYTF. CDR3 nucleotide sequence: TGTGCCAGCTCACCCCCACCCAGGGGAGGCTATGGCTACACCTTC.

This sequence joins TRBV6-5 and TRBJ1-3; 7 nucleotides line up with TRBD1. Germline values: CDR1 MNHEY, CDR2 SVGAGI. Losses at the gene ends were 8 bases for V and 0 bases for J; bases not matched to a gene: 7. The CDR3 is made up of 15 amino acids. The CDR3 nucleotides are TGTGCCAGCGCCAGGGGGGAACTCTCTGGAAACACCATATATTTT. As protein: CASARGELSGNTIYF.

The chain employs TRBV2 and TRBJ1-5, with 7 bases fitting TRBD1. Germline V lookup: CDR1 SNHLY, CDR2 FYNNEI. The CDR3 length is 12 residues. Trimming took 8 bases from V and 5 from J; bases not matched to a gene: 3. The CDR3 DNA is TGTGCCAGCTGGGACAGAGATCAGCCCCAGCATTTT. This sequence encodes CASWDRDQPQHF.

This clone has a handful of counts. This sequence joins TRBV18 and TRBJ2-7; 11 nucleotides agree with TRBD2. The ends lost 1 base at V and 0 bases at J; junction bases unmatched: 8. CDR1 is KGHSH and CDR2 is LQKENI in the germline V gene. CDR3 length equals 18 residues. The CDR3 nucleotides are TGTGCCAGCTCACCACGGGGTAGCGGGAGGGACGACTCCTACGAGCAGTACTTC. This translates into CASSPRGSGRDDSYEQYF.

V and J are TRBV11-2 and TRBJ2-7, with D possibly TRBD2 on 6 matching bases. This CDR3 has 14 residues. Germline values: CDR1 SGHAT, CDR2 FQNNGV. Between the trimmed V and J ends, which lost 2 bases and 2 bases, there was a span of 10 bases. CDR3: CASSLSRRAYEQYF. CDR3 coding DNA: TGTGCCAGCAGCTTATCTCGGAGGGCCTACGAGCAGTACTTC.

This chain joins TRBV18 and TRBJ2-7, with 7 bases matching TRBD1. Germline CDR1 is KGHSH and CDR2 is LQKENI. Losses at the gene ends were 6 bases for V and 9 bases for J; bases not matched to a gene: 8. This CDR3 has 12 amino acids. This CDR3 reads CASSQDRTGQYF. The CDR3 bases are TGTGCCAGCTCCCAAGACCGGACAGGGCAGTACTTC.

The J gene is TRBJ2-5, the V gene TRBV28; D is possibly TRBD1 or TRBD2 (5 bases each). The germline V and J ends were trimmed by 3 bases and 5 bases, with 13 bases remaining between them. The CDR3 runs to 14 residues. Germline CDR1 and CDR2: MDHEN and SYDVKM. CDR3 sequence: CASSLNEGKETQYF. The DNA of the CDR3 is TGTGCCAGCAGTTTGAATGAGGGGAAGGAGACCCAGTACTTC.

The V call is TRBV28, the J call TRBJ1-4; TRBD1 matches at 8 bases. The V segment lost 7 bases and the J segment 5 bases; nucleotides outside the gene matches: 6. CDR3 length equals 14 residues. The V gene's germline CDR1 is MDHEN and CDR2 SYDVKM. The CDR3 sequence: CASTLRTGNEKLFF. DNA of the CDR3: TGTGCCAGCACTCTGAGGACAGGGAATGAAAAACTGTTTTTT.